This TCR beta chain was sequenced for a study of shared clonotypes between healthy human individuals. Sequencing was performed with immunoSEQ multiplex PCR; in TCRdb, only in-frame clones are kept and a portion is missing. There are about 980,000 clones in the sample; approximately 80% occur only once, and about 1.5% lies in the top ten. A remark on this clone: Its antigen is unidentified.

Germline loops: CDR1 SGHAT, CDR2 FQNNGV. This CDR3 has 13 residues. The V and J ends lost 5 bases and 5 bases respectively, with 12 bases between them. General study findings and limits: The sharing of 5% to 5.5% of naive CD4 clonotypes was seen across a handful of donors. Lower generation probabilities were found for non-shared clonotypes than for those shared by all four donors. Generally, estimated richness proved larger in naive subsets than it did in memory subsets.

What was sequenced was memory CD4+ T cells sorted from blood. Sample subset: CD45RA-negative fraction. This clonotype was obtained from a young man in good health. V and J are TRBV11-2 and TRBJ1-2, with a possible D match to TRBD1 (6 bases). The CDR3 here is CASSPGEGYGYTF. CDR3 DNA sequence: TGTGCCAGCAGCCCAGGGGAGGGTTATGGCTACACCTTC.